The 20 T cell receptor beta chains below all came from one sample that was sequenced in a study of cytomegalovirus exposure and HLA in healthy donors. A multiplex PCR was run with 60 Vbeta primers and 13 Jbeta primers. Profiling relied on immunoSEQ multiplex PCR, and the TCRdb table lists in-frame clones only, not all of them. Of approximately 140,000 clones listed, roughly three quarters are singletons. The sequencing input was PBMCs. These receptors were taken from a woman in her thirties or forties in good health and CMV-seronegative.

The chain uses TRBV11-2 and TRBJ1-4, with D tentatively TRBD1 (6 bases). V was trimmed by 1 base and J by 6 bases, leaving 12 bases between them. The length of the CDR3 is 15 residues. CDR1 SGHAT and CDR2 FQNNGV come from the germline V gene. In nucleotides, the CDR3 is TGTGCCAGCAGCTTAGTAACAGGGACCCATGAAAAACTGTTTTTT. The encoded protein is CASSLVTGTHEKLFF.

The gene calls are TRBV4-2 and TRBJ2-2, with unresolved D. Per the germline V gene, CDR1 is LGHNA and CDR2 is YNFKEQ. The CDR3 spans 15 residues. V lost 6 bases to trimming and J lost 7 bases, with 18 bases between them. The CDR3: CASRQSGPPFGELFF. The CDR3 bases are TGTGCCAGCAGGCAAAGTGGCCCCCCGTTCGGGGAGCTGTTTTTT.

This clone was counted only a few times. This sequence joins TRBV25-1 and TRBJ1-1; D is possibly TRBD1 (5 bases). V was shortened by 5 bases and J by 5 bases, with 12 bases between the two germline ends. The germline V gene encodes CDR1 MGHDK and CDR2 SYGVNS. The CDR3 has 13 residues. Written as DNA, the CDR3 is TGTGCCAGCAGTTGGGGTGGGGGGACTGAAGCTTTCTTT. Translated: CASSWGGGTEAFF.

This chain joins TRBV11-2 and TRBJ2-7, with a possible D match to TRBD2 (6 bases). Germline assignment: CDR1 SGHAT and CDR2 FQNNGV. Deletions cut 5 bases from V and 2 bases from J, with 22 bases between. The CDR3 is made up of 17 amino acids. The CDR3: CASSPLGRRGYTYEQYF. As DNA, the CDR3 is TGTGCCAGCAGCCCCCTAGGTAGGCGGGGTTATACCTACGAGCAGTACTTC. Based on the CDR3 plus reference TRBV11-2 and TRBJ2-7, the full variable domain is EAGVAQSPRYKIIEKRQSVAFWCNPISGHATLYWYQQILGQGPKLLIQFQNNGVVDDSQLPKDRFSAERLKGVDSTLKIQPAKLEDSAVYLCASSPLGRRGYTYEQYFGPGTRLTVT.

Here the CDR3 DNA reads TGTGCCAGCAGTTCACAGGGCACGGAGACCCAGTACTTC. This sequence encodes CASSSQGTETQYF. The chain employs TRBV27 and TRBJ2-5; D possibly corresponds to TRBD1 (6 bases). The CDR3 consists of 13 residues. Trimming took 4 bases from V and 5 from J, leaving 11 bases between them. Germline V lookup: CDR1 MNHEY, CDR2 SMNVEV (reference sequence).

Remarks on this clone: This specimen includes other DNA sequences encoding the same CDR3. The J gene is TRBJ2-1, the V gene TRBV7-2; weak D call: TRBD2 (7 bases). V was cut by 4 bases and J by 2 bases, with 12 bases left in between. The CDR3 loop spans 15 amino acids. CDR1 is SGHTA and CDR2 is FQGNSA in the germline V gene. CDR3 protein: CASSSREGAYNEQFF. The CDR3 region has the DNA TGTGCCAGCAGCTCGAGGGAGGGGGCCTACAATGAGCAGTTCTTC.

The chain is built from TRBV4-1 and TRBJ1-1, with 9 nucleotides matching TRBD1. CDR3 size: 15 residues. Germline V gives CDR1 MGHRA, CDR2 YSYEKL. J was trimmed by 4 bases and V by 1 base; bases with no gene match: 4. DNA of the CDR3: TGCGCCAGCAGCCAAGGGGACAGGGCCTCCACTGAAGCTTTCTTT. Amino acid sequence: CASSQGDRASTEAFF.

This CDR3 reads CASSNYRGTRDEQYF. CDR3 coding DNA: TGTGCCAGCAGTAACTACAGGGGTACACGCGACGAGCAGTACTTC. V usage is TRBV6-6 and J usage is TRBJ2-7; TRBD1 aligns across 7 bases. CDR3 length equals 15 residues. After removal of 5 bases from V and 5 bases from J, the junction contained 12 bases not matched to a gene. CDR1 and CDR2 (germline): MNHNY, SVGAGI (reference sequence).

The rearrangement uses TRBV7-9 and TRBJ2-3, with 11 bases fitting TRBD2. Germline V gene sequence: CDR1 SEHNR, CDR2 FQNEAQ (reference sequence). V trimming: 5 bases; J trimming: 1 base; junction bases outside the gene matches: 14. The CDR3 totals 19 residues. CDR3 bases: TGTGCCAGCAGCGGAGGACTAGCGGGCGGCCTCTGGCGCACAGATACGCAGTATTTT. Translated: CASSGGLAGGLWRTDTQYF.

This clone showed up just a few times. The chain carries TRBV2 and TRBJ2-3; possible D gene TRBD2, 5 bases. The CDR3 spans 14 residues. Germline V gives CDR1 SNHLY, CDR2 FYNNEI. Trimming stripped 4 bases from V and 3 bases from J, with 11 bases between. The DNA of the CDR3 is TGTGCCAGCAGTGCGAGCGGAATAACAGATACGCAGTATTTT. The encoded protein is CASSASGITDTQYF.

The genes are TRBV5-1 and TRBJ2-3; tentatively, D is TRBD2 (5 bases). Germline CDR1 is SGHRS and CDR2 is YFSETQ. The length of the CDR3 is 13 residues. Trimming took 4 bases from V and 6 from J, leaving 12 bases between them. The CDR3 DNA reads TGCGCCAGCAGCGTTCAGGCGGGCGATACGCAGTATTTT. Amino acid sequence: CASSVQAGDTQYF.

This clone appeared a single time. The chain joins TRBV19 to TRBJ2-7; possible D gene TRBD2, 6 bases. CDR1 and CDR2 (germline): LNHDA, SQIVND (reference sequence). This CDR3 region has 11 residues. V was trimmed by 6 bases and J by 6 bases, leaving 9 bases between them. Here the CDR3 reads CASRSGGEQYF. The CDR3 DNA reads TGTGCCAGTAGGTCCGGGGGCGAGCAGTACTTC. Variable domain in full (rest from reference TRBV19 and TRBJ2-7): DGGITQSPKYLFRKEGQNVTLSCEQNLNHDAMYWYRQDPGQGLRLIYYSQIVNDFQKGDIAEGYSVSREKKESFPLTVTSAQKNPTAFYLCASRSGGEQYFGPGTRLTVT.

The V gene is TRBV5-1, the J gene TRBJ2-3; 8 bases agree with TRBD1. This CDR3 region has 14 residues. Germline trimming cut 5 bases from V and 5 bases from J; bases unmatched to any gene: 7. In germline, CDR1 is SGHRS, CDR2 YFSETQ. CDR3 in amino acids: CASSQGQGQDTQYF. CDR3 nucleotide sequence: TGCGCCAGCAGTCAAGGACAGGGCCAAGATACGCAGTATTTT.

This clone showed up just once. The CDR3 nucleotides are TGTGCCAGCAGCGCCTCTTTGGGGCTAGCGGGGGAGAAGTTCTTC. Protein sequence: CASSASLGLAGEKFF. This chain links TRBV7-9 with TRBJ2-1, with 10 positions matching TRBD2. The ends lost 5 bases at V and 14 bases at J; junction bases unmatched: 15. There are 15 residues in the CDR3. Germline V gene sequence: CDR1 SEHNR, CDR2 FQNEAQ (reference sequence).

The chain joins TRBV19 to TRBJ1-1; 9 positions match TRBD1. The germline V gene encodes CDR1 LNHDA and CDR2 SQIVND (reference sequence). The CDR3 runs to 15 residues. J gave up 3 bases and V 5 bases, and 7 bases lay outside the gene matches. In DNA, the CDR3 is TGTGCCAGTAGTGAAACAGGGGGCTTAGACACTGAAGCTTTCTTT. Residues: CASSETGGLDTEAFF.

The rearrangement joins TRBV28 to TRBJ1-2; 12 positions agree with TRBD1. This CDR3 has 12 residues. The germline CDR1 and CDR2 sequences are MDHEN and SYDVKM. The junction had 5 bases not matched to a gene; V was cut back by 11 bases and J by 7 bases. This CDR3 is CAGGQGAFGYTF. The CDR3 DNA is TGTGCCGGGGGACAGGGGGCGTTTGGCTACACCTTC.

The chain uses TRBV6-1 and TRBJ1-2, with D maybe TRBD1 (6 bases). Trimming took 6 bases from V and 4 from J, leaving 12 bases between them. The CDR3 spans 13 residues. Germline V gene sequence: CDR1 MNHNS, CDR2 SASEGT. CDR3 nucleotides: TGTGCCAGCAGCGATATACAGGGCTATGGCTACACCTTC. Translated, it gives CASSDIQGYGYTF.

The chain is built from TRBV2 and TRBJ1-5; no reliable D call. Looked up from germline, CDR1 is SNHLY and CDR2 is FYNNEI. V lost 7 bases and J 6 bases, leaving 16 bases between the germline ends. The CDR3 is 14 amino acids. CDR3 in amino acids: CASTASEGGQPQHF. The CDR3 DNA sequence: TGTGCCAGCACGGCCTCTGAGGGCGGTCAGCCCCAGCATTTT.

CDR3 sequence: CASSESPGELFF. The CDR3 DNA reads TGTGCCAGCAGCGAAAGCCCCGGGGAGCTGTTTTTT. The J gene is TRBJ2-2, the V gene TRBV5-6, with D unresolved. This CDR3 is 12 amino acids long. With 4 bases removed from V and 6 bases from J, the gap between germline ends came to 7 bases. Germline V lookup: CDR1 SGHDT, CDR2 YYEEEE.

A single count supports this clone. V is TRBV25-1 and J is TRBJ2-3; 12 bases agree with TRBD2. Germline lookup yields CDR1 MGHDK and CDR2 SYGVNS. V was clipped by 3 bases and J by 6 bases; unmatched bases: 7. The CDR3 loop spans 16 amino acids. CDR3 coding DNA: TGTGCCAGCAGTGATCCCCGGACTAGCGGGGAGGATACGCAGTATTTT. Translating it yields CASSDPRTSGEDTQYF.